This T cell receptor beta chain was retrieved from a study of beta chain features in type 1 diabetes. This CDR3 comprises 13 residues. The V gene's germline CDR1 is MDHEN and CDR2 SYDVKM. Between the trimmed V and J ends, which lost 7 bases and 5 bases, there was a span of 14 bases. With regard to this clone: Its antigen is still unknown.

The whole isolated RNA underwent reverse transcription, so sequencing captured expressed TCRB transcripts. Clones were sequenced by immunoSEQ multiplex PCR, and TCRdb holds only the in-frame ones, with some missing. Of 250,000 to 300,000 clones listed, around an eighth are singletons. Study outcomes and limitations: Type 1 diabetes patients had moderately but significantly shorter TCRB CDR3s in all four CD4+ subsets.

The material sequenced was naive CD4+ T cells from blood. V gene TRBV28 combines with J gene TRBJ2-5; D may be TRBD2 (5 bases). The receptor was isolated from a man aged 25-45 years with type 1 diabetes. CDR3 bases: TGTGCCAGCACTGAGGGTCGTAGGGAGACCCAGTACTTC. Protein product: CASTEGRRETQYF.